Following are 5 T cell receptor beta chains from one sample sequenced in a study of blood T cell repertoires in COVID-19. The repertoire was sequenced with immunoSEQ multiplex PCR; TCRdb's copy has only in-frame clones and lacks some. The sample holds roughly 180,000 clones, more than 85% seen once. Sequencing input: peripheral blood. The receptors come from a woman younger than 45 with active or convalescent COVID-19.

This chain joins TRBV4-2 and TRBJ2-3, with TRBD2 identical over 10 bases. The V and J ends lost 7 bases and 3 bases, in that order; junction bases with no gene match: 10. This CDR3 is built from 16 residues. CDR1 and CDR2 (germline): LGHNA, YNFKEQ. The CDR3 reads CASTLGLAGATDTQYF. CDR3 sequence (DNA): TGTGCCAGCACCCTTGGGCTAGCGGGAGCGACAGATACGCAGTATTTT.

The gene calls are TRBV18 and TRBJ1-5; 9 positions agree with TRBD1. CDR1 KGHSH and CDR2 LQKENI come from the germline V gene. CDR3 length: 15 amino acids. With V trimmed by 6 bases and J by 4 bases, 7 bases remained unmatched. The CDR3 region has the DNA TGTGCCAGCTCGAAGGACAGGGGAAAAAATCAGCCCCAGCATTTT. Amino acids: CASSKDRGKNQPQHF.

The gene calls are TRBV28 and TRBJ1-1, with D maybe TRBD1 (5 bases). Germline loops: CDR1 MDHEN, CDR2 SYDVKM. This CDR3 is built from 14 residues. The germline V and J ends were trimmed by 10 bases and 0 bases, with 15 bases remaining between them. CDR3 coding DNA: TGTGCCACAGGGCCCCGGGTCATGAACACTGAAGCTTTCTTT. Protein: CATGPRVMNTEAFF.

The chain recombines TRBV30 with TRBJ1-5, with a possible D match to TRBD1 (6 bases). This CDR3 is built from 15 residues. V was pared by 4 bases and J by 0 bases, with 13 bases between. Germline CDR1 GTSNPN, CDR2 SVGIG (reference sequence). DNA for the CDR3: TGTGCCTGGACACCAGGGACACATAGCAATCAGCCCCAGCATTTT. Amino acid sequence: CAWTPGTHSNQPQHF.

The V and J genes are TRBV12-3 or TRBV12-4 and TRBJ1-2; 7 bases agree with TRBD1. V lost 7 bases to trimming and J lost 10 bases; unmatched junction nucleotides: 12. This CDR3 has 13 residues. CDR3 nucleotides: TGTGCCAGCAATTCGGACAGGTCAGAGGACTACACCTTC. Its protein product is CASNSDRSEDYTF.